The next 4 T cell receptor beta chains were all read from a single sample in a study of blood T cell repertoires in COVID-19. Using immunoSEQ multiplex PCR, the repertoire was profiled, and TCRdb retains in-frame clones only, with some absent. The sample contains 360,000 or so clones, roughly 87% of which appear only once. The sequenced material came from PBMCs or T cells enriched from blood (not recorded which). The receptors were sampled from a woman in her 30s who had recovered from COVID-19.

The chain is built from TRBV5-4 and TRBJ2-1, with a weak D call TRBD2 (6 bases). Trimming took 4 bases from V and 7 from J, leaving 15 bases between them. CDR3 size: 14 residues. Germline CDR1 is SGHNT and CDR2 is YYREEE (reference sequence). The CDR3 DNA sequence: TGTGCCAGCAGCAAGGAGGGCGGGATTAATGAGCAGTTCTTC. Protein: CASSKEGGINEQFF.

This clone was counted between two and nine times. V gene TRBV10-3 combines with J gene TRBJ2-3; 8 bases are shared with TRBD2. CDR1 is ENHRY, CDR2 SYGVKD, per germline. This CDR3 comprises 15 residues. The V and J ends lost 6 bases and 2 bases, in that order; junction bases with no gene match: 7. CDR3 nucleotides: TGTGCCATCAGCGGGTCAGGACTAGCCACAGATACGCAGTATTTT. It codes for CAISGSGLATDTQYF.

The chain links TRBV3-1 (or the pseudogene TRBV3-2) to TRBJ2-3; tentative D call: TRBD2 (6 bases). V was cut by 6 bases and J by 2 bases, with 12 bases left in between. Germline values: CDR1 LGHDT, CDR2 YNNKEL (reference sequence). The CDR3 sequence is 14 residues long. The CDR3 sequence: CASRAGLLTDTQYF. CDR3 DNA: TGTGCCAGCAGGGCGGGACTCCTCACAGATACGCAGTATTTT.

The chain couples TRBV7-9 to TRBJ1-2; D may be TRBD1 (6 bases). CDR3 length equals 13 residues. The V gene's germline CDR1 is SEHNR and CDR2 FQNEAQ (reference sequence). V shed 2 bases and J shed 4 bases, with 8 bases lying between them. The CDR3 DNA sequence: TGTGCCAGCAGCTTAAAACAGGGCTATGGCTACACCTTC. This translates into CASSLKQGYGYTF.